This T cell receptor (beta chain) was obtained from a study of blood T cell repertoires in COVID-19. Overall study context: Collection of acute and convalescent COVID-19 samples took place in the United States, Italy and Spain. T cells, B-cell-depleted T cells, or PBMCs provided the cDNA or gDNA that served as material.

Authors' data handling: Estimates of nucleated cell counts were drawn from the amplification of reference gene primers. Assay: immunoSEQ multiplex PCR; the TCRdb copy retains only in-frame clones and omits some. D and trimming were read from the DNA, whereas the V and J calls and clone size are those reported in that table. The sample holds about 77,000 clones, under 95% seen once. The sequence came from a woman older than 75 with active or convalescent COVID-19. Sample: peripheral blood.

The DNA of the CDR3 is TGTGCCTGGAGTCGGGAGGCTGAAGCTTTCTTT. It encodes CAWSREAEAFF. The rearrangement uses TRBV30 and TRBJ1-1; D is uncertain. Per germline, CDR1 GTSNPN and CDR2 SVGIG (reference sequence). The CDR3 spans 11 residues. With 2 bases removed from V and 6 bases from J, the gap between germline ends came to 7 bases.